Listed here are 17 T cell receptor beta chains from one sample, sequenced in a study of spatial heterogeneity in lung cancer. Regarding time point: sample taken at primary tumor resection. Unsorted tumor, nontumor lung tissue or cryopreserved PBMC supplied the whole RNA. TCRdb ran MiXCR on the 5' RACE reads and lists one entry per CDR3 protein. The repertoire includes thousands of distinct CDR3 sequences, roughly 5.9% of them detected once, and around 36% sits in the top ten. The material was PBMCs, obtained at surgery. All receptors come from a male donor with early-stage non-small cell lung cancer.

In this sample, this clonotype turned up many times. The CDR3 spells CATSDNGRQGRDTQYF. The CDR3, as DNA: TGTGCCACCAGTGATAACGGACGACAGGGACGGGATACGCAGTATTTT. The chain links TRBV24-1 to TRBJ2-3, with TRBD1 matching over 7 bases. The CDR3 length is 16 residues. The trim removed 3 bases at V and 6 bases at J, leaving 11 bases unmatched. CDR1 and CDR2 (germline): KGHDR, SFDVKD.

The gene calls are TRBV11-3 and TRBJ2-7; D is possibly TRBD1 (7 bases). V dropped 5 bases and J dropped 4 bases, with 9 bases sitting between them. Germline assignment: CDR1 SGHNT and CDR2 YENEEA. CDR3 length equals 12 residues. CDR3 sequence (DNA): TGTGCCAGCAGCCCAGGGGGGTACGAGCAGTACTTC. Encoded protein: CASSPGGYEQYF.

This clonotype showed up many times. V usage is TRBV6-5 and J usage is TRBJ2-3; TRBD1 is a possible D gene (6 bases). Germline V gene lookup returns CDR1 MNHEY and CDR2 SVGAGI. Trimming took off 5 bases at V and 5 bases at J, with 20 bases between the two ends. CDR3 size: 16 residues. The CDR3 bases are TGTGCCAGCAGTGAAGGGACACGGCCATCGGTAGATACGCAGTATTTT. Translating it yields CASSEGTRPSVDTQYF.

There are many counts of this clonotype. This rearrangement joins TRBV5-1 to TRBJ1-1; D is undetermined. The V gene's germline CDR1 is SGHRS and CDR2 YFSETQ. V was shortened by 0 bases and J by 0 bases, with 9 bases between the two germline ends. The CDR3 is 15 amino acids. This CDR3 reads CASSLAPQLNTEAFF. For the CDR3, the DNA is TGCGCCAGCAGCTTGGCTCCTCAATTGAACACTGAAGCTTTCTTT.

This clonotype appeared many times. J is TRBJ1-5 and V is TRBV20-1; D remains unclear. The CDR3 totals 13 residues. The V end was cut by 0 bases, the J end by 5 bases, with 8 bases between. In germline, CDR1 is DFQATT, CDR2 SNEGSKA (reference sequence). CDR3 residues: CSAREGYDQPQHF. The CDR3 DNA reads TGCAGTGCTAGAGAGGGGTACGATCAGCCCCAGCATTTT.

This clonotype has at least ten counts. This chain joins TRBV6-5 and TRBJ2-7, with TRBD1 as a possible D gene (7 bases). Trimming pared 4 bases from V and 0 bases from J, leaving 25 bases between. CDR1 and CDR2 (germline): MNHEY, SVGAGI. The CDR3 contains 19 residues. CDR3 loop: CASSSTGGTAPFLSYEQYF. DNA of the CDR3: TGTGCCAGCAGTTCCACTGGCGGGACAGCTCCATTTCTCTCCTACGAGCAGTACTTC.

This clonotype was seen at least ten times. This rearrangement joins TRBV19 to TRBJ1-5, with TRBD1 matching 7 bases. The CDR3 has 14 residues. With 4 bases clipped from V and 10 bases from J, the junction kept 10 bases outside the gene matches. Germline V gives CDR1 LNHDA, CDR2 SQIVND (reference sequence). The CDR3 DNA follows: TGTGCCAGTAGTACGGGACAGTTGGTACCCCCCCAGCATTTT. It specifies CASSTGQLVPPQHF.

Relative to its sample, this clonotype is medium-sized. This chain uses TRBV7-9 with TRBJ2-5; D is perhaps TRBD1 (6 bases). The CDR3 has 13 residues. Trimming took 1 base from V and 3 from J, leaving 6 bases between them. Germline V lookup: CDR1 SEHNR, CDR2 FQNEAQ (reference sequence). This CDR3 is CASSLGTEETQYF. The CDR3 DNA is TGTGCCAGCAGCTTAGGGACAGAAGAGACCCAGTACTTC.

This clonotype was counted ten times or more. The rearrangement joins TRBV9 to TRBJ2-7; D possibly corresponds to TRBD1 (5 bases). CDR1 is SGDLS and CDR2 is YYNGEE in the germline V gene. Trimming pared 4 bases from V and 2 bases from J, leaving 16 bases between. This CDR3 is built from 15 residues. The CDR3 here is CASSPAPDTTYEQYF. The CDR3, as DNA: TGTGCCAGCAGCCCGGCCCCGGACACCACCTACGAGCAGTACTTC. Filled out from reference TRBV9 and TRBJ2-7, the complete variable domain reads DSGVTQTPKHLITATGQRVTLRCSPRSGDLSVYWYQQSLDQGLQFLIQYYNGEERAKGNILERFSAQQFPDLHSELNLSSLELGDSALYFCASSPAPDTTYEQYFGPGTRLTVT.

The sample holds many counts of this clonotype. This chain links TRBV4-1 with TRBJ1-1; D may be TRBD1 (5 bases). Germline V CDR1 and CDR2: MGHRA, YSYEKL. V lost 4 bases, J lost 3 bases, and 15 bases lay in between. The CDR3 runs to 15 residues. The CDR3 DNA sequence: TGCGCCAGCAGCCCTCAGGGTCCCGTGGACACTGAAGCTTTCTTT. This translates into CASSPQGPVDTEAFF.

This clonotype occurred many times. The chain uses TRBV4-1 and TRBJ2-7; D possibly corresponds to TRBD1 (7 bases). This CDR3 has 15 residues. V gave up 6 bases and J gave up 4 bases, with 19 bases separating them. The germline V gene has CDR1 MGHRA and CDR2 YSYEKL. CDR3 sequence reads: CASRLRTGGLYEQYF. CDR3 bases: TGCGCCAGCAGATTGCGGACAGGAGGGTTATACGAGCAGTACTTC.

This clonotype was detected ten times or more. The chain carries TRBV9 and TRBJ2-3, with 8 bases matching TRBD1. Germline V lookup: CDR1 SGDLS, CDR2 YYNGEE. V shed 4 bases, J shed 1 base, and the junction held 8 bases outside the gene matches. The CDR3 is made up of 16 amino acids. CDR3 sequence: CASSLQGGGGTDTQYF. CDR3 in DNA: TGTGCCAGCAGCTTACAGGGGGGAGGAGGCACAGATACGCAGTATTTT.

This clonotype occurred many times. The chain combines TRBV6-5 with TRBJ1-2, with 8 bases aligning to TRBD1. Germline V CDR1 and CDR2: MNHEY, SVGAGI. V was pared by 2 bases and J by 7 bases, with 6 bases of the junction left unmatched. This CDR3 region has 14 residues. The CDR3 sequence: CASSYGRGLSGYTF. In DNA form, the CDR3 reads TGTGCCAGCAGTTACGGCAGGGGGCTGAGTGGCTACACCTTC.

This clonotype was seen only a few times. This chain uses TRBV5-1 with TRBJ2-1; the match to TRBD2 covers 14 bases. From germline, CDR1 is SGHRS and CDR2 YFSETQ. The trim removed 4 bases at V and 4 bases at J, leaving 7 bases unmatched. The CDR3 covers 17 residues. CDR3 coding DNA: TGCGCCAGCAGCCCGGGGACTAGCGGGAGCGGTTACAATGAGCAGTTCTTC. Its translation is CASSPGTSGSGYNEQFF.

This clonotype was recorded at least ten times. The CDR3 is CASSLAGGSSYEQYF. DNA for the CDR3: TGTGCCAGCAGTCTAGCGGGAGGAAGCTCCTACGAGCAGTACTTC. The rearrangement links TRBV28 to TRBJ2-7, with 11 positions matching TRBD2. After removal of 5 bases from V and 0 bases from J, the junction contained 3 bases not matched to a gene. CDR3 length: 15 residues. The germline V gene encodes CDR1 MDHEN and CDR2 SYDVKM.

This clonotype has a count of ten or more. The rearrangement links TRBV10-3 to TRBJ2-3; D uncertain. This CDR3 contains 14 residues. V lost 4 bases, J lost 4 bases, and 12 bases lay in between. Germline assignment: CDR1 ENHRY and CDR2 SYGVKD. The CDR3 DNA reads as TGTGCCATCAGTGGGTCCGAGACGGCAGATACGCAGTATTTT. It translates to CAISGSETADTQYF.

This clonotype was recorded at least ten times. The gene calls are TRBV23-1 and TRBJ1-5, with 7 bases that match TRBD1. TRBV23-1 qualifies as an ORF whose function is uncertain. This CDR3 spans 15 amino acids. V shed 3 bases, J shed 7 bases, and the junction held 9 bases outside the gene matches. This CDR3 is CASSQLNRGSQPQHF. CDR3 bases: TGCGCCAGCAGTCAGCTAAACAGGGGATCCCAGCCCCAGCATTTT.